This TCR beta chain derives from a study of CD4+ T cells in melanoma. Study conclusions and caveats: Diverse differentiation states were reported for melanoma neoantigen-specific CD4+ T cells. CD8+ T cell, macrophage and B cell function reportedly correlated with neoantigen-specific CD4+ T cells.

As regards this clone: Its antigen is as yet unknown.

The trim removed 5 bases at V and 6 bases at J, leaving 15 bases unmatched. The CDR3 totals 17 residues. From germline, CDR1 is LNHNV and CDR2 YYDKDF (reference sequence). This table comes from immunoSEQ multiplex PCR, and its TCRdb copy is limited to in-frame clones, with some not included. The data contain fewer than 55,000 clones, roughly 89% of them seen just once; the ten biggest clones take up about 11%. J is TRBJ2-7 and V is TRBV15; 11 positions agree with TRBD1. The TCR was taken from a human donor with melanoma. The sample consisted of peripheral blood. The CDR3 region has the DNA TGTGCCACCAGCGGAGGTAGGACAGGGGGCGCCTATTTCGAGCAGTACTTC. Amino acid sequence: CATSGGRTGGAYFEQYF.